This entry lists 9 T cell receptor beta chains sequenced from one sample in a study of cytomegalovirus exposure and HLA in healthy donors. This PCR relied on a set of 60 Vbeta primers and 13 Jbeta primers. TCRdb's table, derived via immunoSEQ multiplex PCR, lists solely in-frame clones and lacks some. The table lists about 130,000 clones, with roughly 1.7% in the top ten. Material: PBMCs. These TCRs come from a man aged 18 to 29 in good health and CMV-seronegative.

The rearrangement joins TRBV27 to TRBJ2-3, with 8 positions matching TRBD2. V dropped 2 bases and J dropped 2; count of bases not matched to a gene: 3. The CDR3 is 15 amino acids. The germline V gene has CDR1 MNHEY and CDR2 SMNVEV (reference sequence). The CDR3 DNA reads TGTGCCAGCAGTTTACAGCGGGGGCACACAGATACGCAGTATTTT. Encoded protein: CASSLQRGHTDTQYF.

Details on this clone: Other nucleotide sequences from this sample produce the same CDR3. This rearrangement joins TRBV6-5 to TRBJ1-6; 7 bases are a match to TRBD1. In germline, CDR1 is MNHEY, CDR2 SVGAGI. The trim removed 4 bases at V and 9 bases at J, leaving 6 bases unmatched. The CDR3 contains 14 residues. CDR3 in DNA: TGTGCCAGCAGTTCTGGGACAGAGGGTTCACCCCTCCACTTT. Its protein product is CASSSGTEGSPLHF.

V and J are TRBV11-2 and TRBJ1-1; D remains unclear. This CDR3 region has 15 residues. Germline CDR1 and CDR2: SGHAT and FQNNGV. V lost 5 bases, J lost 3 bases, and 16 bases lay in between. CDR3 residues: CASSPPLLGHTEAFF. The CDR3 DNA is TGTGCCAGCAGCCCTCCCCTACTAGGACACACTGAAGCTTTCTTT.

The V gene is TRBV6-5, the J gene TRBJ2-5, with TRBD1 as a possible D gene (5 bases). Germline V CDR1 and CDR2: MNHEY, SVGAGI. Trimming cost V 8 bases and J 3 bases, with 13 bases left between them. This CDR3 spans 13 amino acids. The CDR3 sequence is CASSRVREETQYF. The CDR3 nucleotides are TGTGCCAGCTCTCGGGTCAGGGAAGAGACCCAGTACTTC.

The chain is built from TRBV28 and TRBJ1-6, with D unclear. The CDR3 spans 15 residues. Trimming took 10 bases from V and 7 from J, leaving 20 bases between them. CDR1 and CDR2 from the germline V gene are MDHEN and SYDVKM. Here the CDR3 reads CATQFSGGGNSPLHF. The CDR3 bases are TGTGCCACACAGTTCTCAGGAGGAGGGAATTCACCCCTCCACTTT.

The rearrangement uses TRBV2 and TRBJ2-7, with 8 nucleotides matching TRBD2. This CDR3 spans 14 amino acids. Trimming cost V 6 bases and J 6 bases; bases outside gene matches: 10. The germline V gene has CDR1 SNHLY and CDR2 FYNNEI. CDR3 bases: TGTGCCAGCAGCGCCGTCGGGCTAGCGGGCGAGCAGTACTTC. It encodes CASSAVGLAGEQYF.

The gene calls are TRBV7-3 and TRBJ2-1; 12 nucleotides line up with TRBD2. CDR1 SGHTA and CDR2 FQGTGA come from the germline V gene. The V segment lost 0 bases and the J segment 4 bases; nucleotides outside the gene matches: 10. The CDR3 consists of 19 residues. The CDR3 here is CASSLTVVPSGRGYNEQFF. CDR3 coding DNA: TGTGCCAGCAGCTTAACGGTAGTGCCTAGCGGGAGGGGTTACAATGAGCAGTTCTTC. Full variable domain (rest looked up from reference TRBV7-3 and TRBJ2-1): GAGVSQTPSNKVTEKGKYVELRCDPISGHTALYWYRQSLGQGPEFLIYFQGTGAADDSGLPNDRFFAVRPEGSVSTLKIQRTERGDSAVYLCASSLTVVPSGRGYNEQFFGPGTRLTVL.

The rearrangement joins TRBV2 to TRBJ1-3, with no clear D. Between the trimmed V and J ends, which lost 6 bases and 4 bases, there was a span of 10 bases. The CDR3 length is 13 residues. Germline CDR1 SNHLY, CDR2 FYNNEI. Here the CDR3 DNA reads TGTGCCAGCAGCGGGGTTCGCGGAAACACCATATATTTT. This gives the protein CASSGVRGNTIYF.

The CDR3 sequence is CSVGQINTGELFF. In nucleotides, the CDR3 is TGCAGCGTTGGGCAGATCAACACCGGGGAGCTGTTTTTT. V gene TRBV29-1 combines with J gene TRBJ2-2; D gene unclear. There are 13 residues in the CDR3. Germline loops: CDR1 SQVTM, CDR2 ANQGSEA. With 4 bases removed from V and 2 bases from J, the gap between germline ends came to 8 bases.